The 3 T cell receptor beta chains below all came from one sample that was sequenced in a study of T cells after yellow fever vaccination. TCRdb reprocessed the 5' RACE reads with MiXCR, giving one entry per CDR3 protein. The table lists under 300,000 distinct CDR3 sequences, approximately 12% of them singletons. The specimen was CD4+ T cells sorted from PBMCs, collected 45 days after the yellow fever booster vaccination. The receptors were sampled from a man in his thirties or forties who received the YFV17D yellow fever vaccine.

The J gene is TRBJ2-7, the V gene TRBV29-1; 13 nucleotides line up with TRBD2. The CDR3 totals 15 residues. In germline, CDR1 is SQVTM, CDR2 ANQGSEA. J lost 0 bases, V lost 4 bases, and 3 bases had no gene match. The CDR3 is CSVGTSGSRSYEQYF. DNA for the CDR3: TGCAGCGTTGGGACTAGCGGGAGCCGCTCCTACGAGCAGTACTTC.

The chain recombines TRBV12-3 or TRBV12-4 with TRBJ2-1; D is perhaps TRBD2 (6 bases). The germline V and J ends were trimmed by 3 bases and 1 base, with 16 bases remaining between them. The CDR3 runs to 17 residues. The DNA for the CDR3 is TGTGCCAGCAGTTTCCGGGGGAGGAGGACGTCCTACAATGAGCAGTTCTTC. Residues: CASSFRGRRTSYNEQFF.

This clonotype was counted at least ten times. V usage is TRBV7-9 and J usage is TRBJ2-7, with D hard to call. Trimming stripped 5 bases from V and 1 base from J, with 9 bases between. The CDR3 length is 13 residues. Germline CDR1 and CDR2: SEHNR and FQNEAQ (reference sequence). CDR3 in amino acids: CASSVLSSYEQYF. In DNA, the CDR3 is TGTGCCAGCAGCGTACTATCATCCTACGAGCAGTACTTC. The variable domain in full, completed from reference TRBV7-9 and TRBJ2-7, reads DTGVSQNPRHKITKRGQNVTFRCDPISEHNRLYWYRQTLGQGPEFLTYFQNEAQLEKSRLLSDRFSAERPKGSFSTLEIQRTEQGDSAMYLCASSVLSSYEQYFGPGTRLTVT.